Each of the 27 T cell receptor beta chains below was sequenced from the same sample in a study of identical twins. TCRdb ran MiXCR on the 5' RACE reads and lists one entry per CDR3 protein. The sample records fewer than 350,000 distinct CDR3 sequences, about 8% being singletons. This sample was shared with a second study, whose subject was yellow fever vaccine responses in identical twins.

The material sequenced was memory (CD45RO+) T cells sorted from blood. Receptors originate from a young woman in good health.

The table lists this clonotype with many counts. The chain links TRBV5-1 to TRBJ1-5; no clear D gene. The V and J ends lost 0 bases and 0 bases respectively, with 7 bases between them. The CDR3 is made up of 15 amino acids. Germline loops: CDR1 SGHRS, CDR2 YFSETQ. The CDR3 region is CASSLGDYSNQPQHF. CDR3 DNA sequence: TGCGCCAGCAGCTTGGGAGACTATAGCAATCAGCCCCAGCATTTT.

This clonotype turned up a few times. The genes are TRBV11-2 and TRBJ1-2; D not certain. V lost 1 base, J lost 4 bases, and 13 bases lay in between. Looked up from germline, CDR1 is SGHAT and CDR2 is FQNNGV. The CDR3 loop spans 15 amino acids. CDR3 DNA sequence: TGTGCCAGCAGCTTAGGTGTCGGTTCCTTCTATGGCTACACCTTC. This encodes CASSLGVGSFYGYTF.

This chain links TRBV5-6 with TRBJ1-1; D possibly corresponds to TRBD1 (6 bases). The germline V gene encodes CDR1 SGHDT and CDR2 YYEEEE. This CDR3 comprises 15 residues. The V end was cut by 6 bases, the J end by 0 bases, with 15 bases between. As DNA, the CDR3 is TGTGCCAGCAAACCAACGGGACACATGAACACTGAAGCTTTCTTT. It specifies CASKPTGHMNTEAFF.

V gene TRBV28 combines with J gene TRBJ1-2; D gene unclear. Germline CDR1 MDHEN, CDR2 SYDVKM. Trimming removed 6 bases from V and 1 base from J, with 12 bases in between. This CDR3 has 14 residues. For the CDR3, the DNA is TGTGCCAGCAGCCCAGAAGTTGTTAACTATGGCTACACCTTC. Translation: CASSPEVVNYGYTF.

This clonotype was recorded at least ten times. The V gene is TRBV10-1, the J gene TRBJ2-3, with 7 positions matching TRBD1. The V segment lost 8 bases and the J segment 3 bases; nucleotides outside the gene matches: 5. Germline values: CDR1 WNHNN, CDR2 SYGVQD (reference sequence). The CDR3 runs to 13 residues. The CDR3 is CASQDRETDTQYF. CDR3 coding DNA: TGCGCCAGCCAAGACAGGGAGACAGATACGCAGTATTTT.

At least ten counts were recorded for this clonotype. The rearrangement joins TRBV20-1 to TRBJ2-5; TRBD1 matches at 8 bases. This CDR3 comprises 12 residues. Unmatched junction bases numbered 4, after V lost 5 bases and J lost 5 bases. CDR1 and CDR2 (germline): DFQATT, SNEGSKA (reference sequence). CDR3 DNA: TGCAGTGCTTCGACAGGGGAGGAGACCCAGTACTTC. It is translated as CSASTGEETQYF.

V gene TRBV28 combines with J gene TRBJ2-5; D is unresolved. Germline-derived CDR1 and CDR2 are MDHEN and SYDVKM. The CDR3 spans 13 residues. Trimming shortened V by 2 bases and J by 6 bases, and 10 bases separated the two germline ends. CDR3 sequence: CASSLGSLKTQYF. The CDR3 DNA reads TGTGCCAGCAGTTTAGGCTCCTTAAAGACCCAGTACTTC.

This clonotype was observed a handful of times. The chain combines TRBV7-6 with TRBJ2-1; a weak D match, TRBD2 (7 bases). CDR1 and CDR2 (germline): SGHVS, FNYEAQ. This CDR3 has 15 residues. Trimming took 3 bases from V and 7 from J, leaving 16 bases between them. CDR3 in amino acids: CASSLGGARWNEQFF. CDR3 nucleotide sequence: TGTGCCAGCAGCTTGGGGGGGGCCAGGTGGAATGAGCAGTTCTTC.

CDR3 nucleotides: TGTGCCAGCAGCAAATGTCCCCCAGGACGGGAGTACTACGAGCAGTACGTC. This encodes CASSKCPPGREYYEQYV. J is TRBJ2-7 and V is TRBV21-1; no DNA check was done on the table's D call, TRBD1. TRBV21-1 is marked as a pseudogene. CDR3 length: 17 residues.

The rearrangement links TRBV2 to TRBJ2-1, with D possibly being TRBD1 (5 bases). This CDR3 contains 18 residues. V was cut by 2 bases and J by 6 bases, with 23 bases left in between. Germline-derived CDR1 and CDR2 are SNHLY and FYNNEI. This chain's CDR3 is CASSEQGSQAPWGNEQFF. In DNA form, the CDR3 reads TGTGCCAGCAGTGAACAGGGTTCACAGGCTCCTTGGGGCAATGAGCAGTTCTTC.

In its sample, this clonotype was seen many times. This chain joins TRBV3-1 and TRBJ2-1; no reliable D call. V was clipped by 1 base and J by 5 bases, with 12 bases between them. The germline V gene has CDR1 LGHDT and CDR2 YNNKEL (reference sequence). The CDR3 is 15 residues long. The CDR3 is CASSQAVRLNNEQFF. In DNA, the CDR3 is TGTGCCAGCAGCCAAGCTGTTAGACTTAACAATGAGCAGTTCTTC.

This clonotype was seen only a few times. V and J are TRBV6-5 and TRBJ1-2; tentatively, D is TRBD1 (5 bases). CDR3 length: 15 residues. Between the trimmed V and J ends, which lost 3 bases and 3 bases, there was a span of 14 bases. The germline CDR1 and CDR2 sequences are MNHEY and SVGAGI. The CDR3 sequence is CASSYLGDGYYGYTF. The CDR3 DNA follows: TGTGCCAGCAGTTATCTAGGGGACGGCTACTATGGCTACACCTTC.

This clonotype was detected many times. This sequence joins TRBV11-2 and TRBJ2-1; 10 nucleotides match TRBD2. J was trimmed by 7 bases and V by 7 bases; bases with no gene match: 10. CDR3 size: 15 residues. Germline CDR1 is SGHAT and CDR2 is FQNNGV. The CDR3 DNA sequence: TGTGCCAGCACCCTAAGCGGGGGGGTTAGGAATGAGCAGTTCTTC. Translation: CASTLSGGVRNEQFF.

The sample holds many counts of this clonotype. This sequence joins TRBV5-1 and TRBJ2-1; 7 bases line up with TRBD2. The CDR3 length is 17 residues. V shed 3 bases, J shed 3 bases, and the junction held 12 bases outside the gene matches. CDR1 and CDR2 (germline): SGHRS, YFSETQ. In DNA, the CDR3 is TGCGCCAGCAGCTACGACCATTCGGGCGGGAGCTACAATGAGCAGTTCTTC. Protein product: CASSYDHSGGSYNEQFF.

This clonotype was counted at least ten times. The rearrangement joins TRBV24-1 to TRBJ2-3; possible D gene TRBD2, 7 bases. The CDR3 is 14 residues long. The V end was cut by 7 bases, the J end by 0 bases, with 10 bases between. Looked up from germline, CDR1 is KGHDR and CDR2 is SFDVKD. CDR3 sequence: CATREGGSTDTQYF. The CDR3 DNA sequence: TGTGCCACCAGGGAGGGGGGGAGCACAGATACGCAGTATTTT.

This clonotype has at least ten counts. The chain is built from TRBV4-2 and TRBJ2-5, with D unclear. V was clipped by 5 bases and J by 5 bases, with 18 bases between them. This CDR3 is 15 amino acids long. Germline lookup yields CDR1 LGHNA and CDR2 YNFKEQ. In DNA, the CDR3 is TGTGCCAGCAGCTTAATGTGGGCGGCCCGGGAGACCCAGTACTTC. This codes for CASSLMWAARETQYF.

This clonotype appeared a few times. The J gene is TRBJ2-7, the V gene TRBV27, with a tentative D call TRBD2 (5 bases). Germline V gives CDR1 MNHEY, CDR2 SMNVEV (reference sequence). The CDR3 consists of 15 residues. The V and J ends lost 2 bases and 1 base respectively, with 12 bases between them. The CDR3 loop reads CASSLQPSPSYEQYF. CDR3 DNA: TGTGCCAGCAGTTTACAGCCTAGCCCTTCCTACGAGCAGTACTTC.

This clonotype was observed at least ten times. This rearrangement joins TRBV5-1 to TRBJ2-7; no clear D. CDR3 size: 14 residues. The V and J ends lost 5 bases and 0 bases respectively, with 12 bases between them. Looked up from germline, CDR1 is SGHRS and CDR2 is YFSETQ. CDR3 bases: TGCGCCAGCAGTTCCGACACGAACTCCTACGAGCAGTACGTC. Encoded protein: CASSSDTNSYEQYV.

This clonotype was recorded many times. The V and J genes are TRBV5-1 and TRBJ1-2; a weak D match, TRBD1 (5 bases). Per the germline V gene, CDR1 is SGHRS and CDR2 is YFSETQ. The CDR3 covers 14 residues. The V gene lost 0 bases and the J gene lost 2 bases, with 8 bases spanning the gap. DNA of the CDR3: TGCGCCAGCAGCTTGGACAGGTTGAACTATGGCTACACCTTC. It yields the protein CASSLDRLNYGYTF.

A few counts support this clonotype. CDR3 sequence: CASSRNRFYEQYF. CDR3 bases: TGTGCCAGCAGCCGTAACCGCTTCTACGAGCAGTACTTC. This chain uses TRBV3-1 with TRBJ2-7; unclear D gene. Trimming shortened V by 4 bases and J by 3 bases, and 10 bases separated the two germline ends. Germline lookup yields CDR1 LGHDT and CDR2 YNNKEL (reference sequence). CDR3 size: 13 residues.

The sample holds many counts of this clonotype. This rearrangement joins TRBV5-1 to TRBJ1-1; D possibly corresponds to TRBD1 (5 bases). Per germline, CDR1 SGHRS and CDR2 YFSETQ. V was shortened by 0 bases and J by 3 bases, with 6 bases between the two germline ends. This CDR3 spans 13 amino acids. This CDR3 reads CASSLVGHTEAFF. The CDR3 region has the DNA TGCGCCAGCAGCTTGGTGGGACACACTGAAGCTTTCTTT.

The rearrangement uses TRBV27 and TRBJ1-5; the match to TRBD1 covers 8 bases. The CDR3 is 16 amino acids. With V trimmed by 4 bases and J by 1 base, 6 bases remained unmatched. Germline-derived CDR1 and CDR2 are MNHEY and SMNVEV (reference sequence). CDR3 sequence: CASSSLGQGSNQPQHF. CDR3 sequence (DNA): TGTGCCAGCAGTTCATTAGGACAGGGCAGCAATCAGCCCCAGCATTTT.

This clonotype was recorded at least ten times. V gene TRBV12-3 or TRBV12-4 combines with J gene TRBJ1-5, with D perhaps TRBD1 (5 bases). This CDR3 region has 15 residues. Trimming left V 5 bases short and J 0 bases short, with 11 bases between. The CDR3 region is CASSTGTGSNQPQHF. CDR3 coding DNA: TGTGCCAGCAGTACCGGGACTGGTAGCAATCAGCCCCAGCATTTT.

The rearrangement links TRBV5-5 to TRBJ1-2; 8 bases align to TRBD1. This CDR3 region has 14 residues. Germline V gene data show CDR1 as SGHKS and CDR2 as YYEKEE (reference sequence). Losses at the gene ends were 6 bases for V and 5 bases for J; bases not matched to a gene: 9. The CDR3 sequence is CASTKDRVGYGYTF. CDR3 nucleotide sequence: TGTGCCAGCACCAAGGACAGGGTTGGGTATGGCTACACCTTC.

The CDR3 loop reads CASSFYRSGRTQYNEQFF. The DNA of the CDR3 is TGTGCCAGCAGTTTCTATCGAAGCGGGAGGACCCAATACAATGAGCAGTTCTTC. V gene TRBV12-3 or TRBV12-4 combines with J gene TRBJ2-1; 9 nucleotides align to TRBD2. With V trimmed by 3 bases and J by 4 bases, 13 bases remained unmatched. The CDR3 totals 18 residues.

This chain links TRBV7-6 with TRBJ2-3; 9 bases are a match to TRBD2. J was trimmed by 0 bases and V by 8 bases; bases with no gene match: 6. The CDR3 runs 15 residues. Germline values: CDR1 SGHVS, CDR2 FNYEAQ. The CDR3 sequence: CASGKTSGSTDTQYF. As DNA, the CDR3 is TGTGCCAGCGGAAAGACTAGCGGCAGCACAGATACGCAGTATTTT.

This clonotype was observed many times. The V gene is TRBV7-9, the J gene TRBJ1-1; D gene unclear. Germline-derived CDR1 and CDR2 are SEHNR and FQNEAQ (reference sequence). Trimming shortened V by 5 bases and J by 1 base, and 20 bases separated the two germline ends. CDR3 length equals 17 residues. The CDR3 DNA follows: TGTGCCAGCAGCACCACGGGAGGTAGGGTGTCGAACACTGAAGCTTTCTTT. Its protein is CASSTTGGRVSNTEAFF.